Sequencing of this T cell receptor (beta chain) was carried out in a study of early T cells in non-severe SARS-CoV-2 infection. Overall study context: Bulk RNA from unsorted whole blood was sequenced; chains were unpaired.

Attachment of unique molecular identifiers was made to individual cDNA molecules. TCRdb called the 5' RACE reads again in MiXCR, with one record for every CDR3 protein. The data contain 50,000 to 60,000 distinct CDR3 sequences, 8.7% of them singletons. CDR1 and CDR2 (germline): SEHNR, FQNEAQ (reference sequence). Trimming shortened V by 2 bases and J by 1 base, and 5 bases separated the two germline ends. This CDR3 is built from 13 residues. Study findings and constraints: The study's VDJdb matching favored anti-spike CD8 responses and missed private and CD4 specificities.

A note on this clonotype: Its antigen is not identified.

Sample: whole blood, taken at baseline. This rearrangement joins TRBV7-9 to TRBJ1-1, with D uncertain. The source is an adult who was a healthcare worker with PCR-confirmed SARS-CoV-2 infection or an uninfected control (not recorded which). In nucleotides, the CDR3 is TGTGCCAGCAGCTTACCGCCGAACACTGAAGCTTTCTTT. Translated, it gives CASSLPPNTEAFF.